This TCR beta chain came from a study of T cell changes during pregnancy in multiple sclerosis. Only one count was recorded for this clone. From germline, CDR1 is LNHDA and CDR2 SQIVND (reference sequence). V was clipped by 1 base and J by 5 bases, with 15 bases between them. CDR3 length equals 15 residues. Repertoires were generated with immunoSEQ multiplex PCR, while TCRdb's copy carries only in-frame clones and drops some. The sample includes some 70,000 clones, more than 85% seen only once; the top ten take about 2.3%. The sample was peripheral blood, taken in the first trimester of pregnancy. The origin of this receptor is a female donor with multiple sclerosis, enrolled in a pregnancy study. The V gene is TRBV19, the J gene TRBJ2-7; no firm D call. The CDR3 DNA sequence: TGTGCCAGTAGTATAGCCGGCAGGATTACGAACGAGCAGTACTTC. Protein: CASSIAGRITNEQYF.